This record looks at one T cell receptor beta chain sequence and its context. What it binds is unknown. This entry belongs to a study of T cell responses to AZD1222 COVID-19 vaccine. The study's findings and limits: The donors showed a predominance of white British ancestry and of females, with possible underestimation of clonal diversity. Across the whole spike, CD4 TCRs peaked at regions 160-218 and 743-854.

The V gene end was trimmed by 4 bases and the J gene end by 4 bases; junction bases not matched to a gene: 4. The CDR3 spans 15 residues. CDR1 SGHNT and CDR2 YYREEE come from the germline V gene (reference sequence). TCRdb keeps only in-frame clones here, not all; method: immunoSEQ multiplex PCR. The sample lists some 110,000 clones; approximately 87% were seen once. This receptor was taken from an adult in good health. This chain joins TRBV5-4 and TRBJ2-1; TRBD2 matches at 11 bases. Here the sequenced sample was peripheral blood, taken on day 0 of AZD1222 vaccination. CDR3 in DNA: TGTGCCAGCAGCCCTGGGACTAGCGGTTACAATGAGCAGTTCTTC. Protein: CASSPGTSGYNEQFF.